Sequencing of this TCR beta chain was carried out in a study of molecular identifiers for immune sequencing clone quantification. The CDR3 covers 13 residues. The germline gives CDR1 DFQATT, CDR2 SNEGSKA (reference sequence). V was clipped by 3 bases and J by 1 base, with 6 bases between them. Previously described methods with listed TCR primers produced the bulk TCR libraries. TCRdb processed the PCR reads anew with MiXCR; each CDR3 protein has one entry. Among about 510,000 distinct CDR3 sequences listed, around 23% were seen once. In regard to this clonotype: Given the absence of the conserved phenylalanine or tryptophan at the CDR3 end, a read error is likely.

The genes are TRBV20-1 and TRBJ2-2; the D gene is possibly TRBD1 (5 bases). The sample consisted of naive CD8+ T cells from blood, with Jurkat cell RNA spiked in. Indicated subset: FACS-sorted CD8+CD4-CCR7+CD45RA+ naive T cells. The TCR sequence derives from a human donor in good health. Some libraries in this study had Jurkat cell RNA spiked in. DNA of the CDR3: TGCAGTGCTAGTGGACAGAACACCGGGGAGCTGTTTCTT. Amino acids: CSASGQNTGELFL.